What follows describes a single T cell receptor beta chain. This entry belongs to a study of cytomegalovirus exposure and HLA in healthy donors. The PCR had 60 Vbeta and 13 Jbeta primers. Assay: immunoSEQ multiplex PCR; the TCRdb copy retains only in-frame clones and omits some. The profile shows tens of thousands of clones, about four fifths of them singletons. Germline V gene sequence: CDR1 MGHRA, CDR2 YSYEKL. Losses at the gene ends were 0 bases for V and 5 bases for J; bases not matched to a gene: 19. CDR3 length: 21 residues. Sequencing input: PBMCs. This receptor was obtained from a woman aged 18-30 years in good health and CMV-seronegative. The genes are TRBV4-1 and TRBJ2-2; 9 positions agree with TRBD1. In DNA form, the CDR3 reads TGCGCCAGCAGCCAAGAGACTCAGGACAGGGGATTAATAGCGGTTACCGGGGAGCTGTTTTTT. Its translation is CASSQETQDRGLIAVTGELFF.